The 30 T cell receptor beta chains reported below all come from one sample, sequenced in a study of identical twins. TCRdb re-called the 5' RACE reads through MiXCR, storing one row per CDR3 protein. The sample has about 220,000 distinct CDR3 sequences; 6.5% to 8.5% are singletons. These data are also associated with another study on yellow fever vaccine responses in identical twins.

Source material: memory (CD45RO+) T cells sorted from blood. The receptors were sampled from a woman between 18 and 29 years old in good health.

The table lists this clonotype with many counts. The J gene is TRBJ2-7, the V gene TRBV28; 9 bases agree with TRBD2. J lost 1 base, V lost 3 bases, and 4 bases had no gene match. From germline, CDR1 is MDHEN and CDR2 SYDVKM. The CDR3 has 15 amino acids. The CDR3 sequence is CASSLPSGKSYEQYF. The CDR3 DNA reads TGTGCCAGCAGTTTGCCTAGCGGGAAGTCCTACGAGCAGTACTTC. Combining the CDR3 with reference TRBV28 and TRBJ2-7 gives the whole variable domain DVKVTQSSRYLVKRTGEKVFLECVQDMDHENMFWYRQDPGLGLRLIYFSYDVKMKEKGDIPEGYSVSREKKERFSLILESASTNQTSMYLCASSLPSGKSYEQYFGPGTRLTVT.

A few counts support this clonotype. CDR3 protein: CATSGILQGGTHYEQYF. The DNA of the CDR3 is TGTGCCACCAGTGGGATTCTACAGGGGGGAACCCACTACGAGCAGTACTTC. The rearrangement uses TRBV24-1 and TRBJ2-7; 8 bases are shared with TRBD1. Germline lookup yields CDR1 KGHDR and CDR2 SFDVKD. V shed 5 bases and J 3 bases; nucleotides not matched to a gene: 14. CDR3 size: 17 residues.

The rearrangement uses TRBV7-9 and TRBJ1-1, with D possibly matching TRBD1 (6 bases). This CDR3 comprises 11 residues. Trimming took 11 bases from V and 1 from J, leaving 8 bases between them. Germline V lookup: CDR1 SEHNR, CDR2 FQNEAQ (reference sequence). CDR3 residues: CAGGPNTEAFF. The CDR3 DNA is TGTGCCGGGGGCCCGAACACTGAAGCTTTCTTT.

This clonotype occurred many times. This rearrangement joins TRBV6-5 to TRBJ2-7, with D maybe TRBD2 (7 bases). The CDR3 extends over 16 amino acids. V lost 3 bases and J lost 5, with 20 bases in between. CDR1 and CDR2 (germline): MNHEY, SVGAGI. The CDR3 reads CASSYMAGAPGNEQYF. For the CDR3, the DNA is TGTGCCAGCAGTTATATGGCGGGGGCCCCGGGGAACGAGCAGTACTTC.

CDR3 nucleotide sequence: TGTGCCAGCAGTCGACGTTCAGGGGCTCTCATGAACACTGAAGCTTTCTTT. This gives the protein CASSRRSGALMNTEAFF. The J gene is TRBJ1-1, the V gene TRBV6-2 or TRBV6-3, with D tentatively TRBD1 (6 bases). Looked up from germline, CDR1 is MNHEY and CDR2 is SVGEGT. The CDR3 is made up of 17 amino acids. The V and J ends lost 5 bases and 0 bases respectively, with 19 bases between them.

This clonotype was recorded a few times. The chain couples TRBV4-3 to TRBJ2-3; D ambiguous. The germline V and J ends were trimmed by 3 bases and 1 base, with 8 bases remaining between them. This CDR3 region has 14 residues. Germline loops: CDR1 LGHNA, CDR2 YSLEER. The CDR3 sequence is CASSHDRGTDTQYF. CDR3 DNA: TGCGCCAGCAGCCATGACCGGGGCACAGATACGCAGTATTTT.

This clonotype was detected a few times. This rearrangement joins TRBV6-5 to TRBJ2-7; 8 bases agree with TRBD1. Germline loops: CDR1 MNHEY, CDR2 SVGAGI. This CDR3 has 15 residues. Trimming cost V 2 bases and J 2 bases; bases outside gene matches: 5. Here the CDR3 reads CASSYPGTGTYEQYF. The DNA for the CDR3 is TGTGCCAGCAGTTACCCGGGGACAGGCACCTACGAGCAGTACTTC.

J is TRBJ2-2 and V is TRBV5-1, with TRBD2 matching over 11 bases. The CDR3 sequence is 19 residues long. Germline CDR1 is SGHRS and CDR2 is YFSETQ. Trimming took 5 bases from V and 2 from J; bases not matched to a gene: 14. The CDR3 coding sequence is TGCGCCAGCAGTCCTACACGCGAGACTAGCGGGGTTAACACCGGGGAGCTGTTTTTT. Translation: CASSPTRETSGVNTGELFF.

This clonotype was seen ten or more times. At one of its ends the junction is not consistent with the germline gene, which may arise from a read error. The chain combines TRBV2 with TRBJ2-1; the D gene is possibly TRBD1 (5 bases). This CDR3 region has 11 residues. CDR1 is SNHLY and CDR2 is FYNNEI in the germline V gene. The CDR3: CASSEESTPGF. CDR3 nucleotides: TGTGCCAGCAGTGAAGAGAGTACCCCAGGGTTC.

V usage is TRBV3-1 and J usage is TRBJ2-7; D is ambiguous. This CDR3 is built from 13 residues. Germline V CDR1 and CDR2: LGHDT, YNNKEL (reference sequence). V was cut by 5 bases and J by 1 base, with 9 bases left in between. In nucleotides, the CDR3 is TGTGCCAGCAGCACAATGGGGTCCTACGAGCAGTACTTC. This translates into CASSTMGSYEQYF.

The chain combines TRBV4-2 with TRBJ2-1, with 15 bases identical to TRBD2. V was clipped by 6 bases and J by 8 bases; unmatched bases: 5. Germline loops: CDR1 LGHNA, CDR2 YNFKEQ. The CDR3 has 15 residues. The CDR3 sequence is CASRNGLAGGYEQFF. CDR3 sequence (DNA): TGTGCCAGCAGGAACGGACTAGCGGGAGGGTATGAGCAGTTCTTC.

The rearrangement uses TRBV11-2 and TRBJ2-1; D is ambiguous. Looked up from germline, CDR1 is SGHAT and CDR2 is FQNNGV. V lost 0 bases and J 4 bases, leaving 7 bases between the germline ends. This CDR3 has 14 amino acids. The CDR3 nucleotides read TGTGCCAGCAGCTTAGATTCTCAGTACAATGAGCAGTTCTTC. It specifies CASSLDSQYNEQFF.

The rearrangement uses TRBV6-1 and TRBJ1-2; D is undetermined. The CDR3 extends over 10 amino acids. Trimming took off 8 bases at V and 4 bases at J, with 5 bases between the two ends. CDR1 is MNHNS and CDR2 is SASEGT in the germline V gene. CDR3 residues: CASGIYGYTF. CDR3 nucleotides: TGTGCCAGCGGCATCTATGGCTACACCTTC.

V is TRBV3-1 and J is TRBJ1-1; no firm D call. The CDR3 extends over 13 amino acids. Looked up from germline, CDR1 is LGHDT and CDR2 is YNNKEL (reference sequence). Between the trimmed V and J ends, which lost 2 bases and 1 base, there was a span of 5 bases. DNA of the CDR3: TGTGCCAGCAGCCAATGGCAGAACACTGAAGCTTTCTTT. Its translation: CASSQWQNTEAFF. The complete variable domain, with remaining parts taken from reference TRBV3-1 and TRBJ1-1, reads DTAVSQTPKYLVTQMGNDKSIKCEQNLGHDTMYWYKQDSKKFLKIMFSYNNKELIINETVPNRFSPKSPDKAHLNLHINSLELGDSAVYFCASSQWQNTEAFFGQGTRLTVV.

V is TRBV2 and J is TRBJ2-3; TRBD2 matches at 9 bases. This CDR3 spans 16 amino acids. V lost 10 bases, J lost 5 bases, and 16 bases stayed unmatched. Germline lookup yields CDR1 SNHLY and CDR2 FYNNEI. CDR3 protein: CATLGTSPLGVDTQYF. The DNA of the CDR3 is TGTGCCACCCTCGGGACTAGCCCTTTAGGGGTAGATACGCAGTATTTT.

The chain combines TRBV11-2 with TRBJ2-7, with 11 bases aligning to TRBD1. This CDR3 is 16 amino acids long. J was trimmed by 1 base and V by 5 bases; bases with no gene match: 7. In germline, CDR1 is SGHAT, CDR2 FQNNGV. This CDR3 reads CASSRKGQGGSYEQYF. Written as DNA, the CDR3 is TGTGCCAGCAGCCGGAAGGGACAGGGGGGTTCCTACGAGCAGTACTTC.

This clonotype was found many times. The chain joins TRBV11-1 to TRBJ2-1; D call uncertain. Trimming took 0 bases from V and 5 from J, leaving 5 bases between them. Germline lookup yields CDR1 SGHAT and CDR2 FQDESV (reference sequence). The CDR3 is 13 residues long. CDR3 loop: CASSLALNNEQFF. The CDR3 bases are TGTGCCAGCAGCTTAGCGCTGAACAATGAGCAGTTCTTC.

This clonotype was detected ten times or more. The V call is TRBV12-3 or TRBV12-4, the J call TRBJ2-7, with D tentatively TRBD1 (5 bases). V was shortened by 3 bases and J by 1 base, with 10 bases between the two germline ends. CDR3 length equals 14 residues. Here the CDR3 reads CASSFDRGSYEQYF. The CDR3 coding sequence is TGTGCCAGCAGTTTCGATAGGGGATCCTACGAGCAGTACTTC.

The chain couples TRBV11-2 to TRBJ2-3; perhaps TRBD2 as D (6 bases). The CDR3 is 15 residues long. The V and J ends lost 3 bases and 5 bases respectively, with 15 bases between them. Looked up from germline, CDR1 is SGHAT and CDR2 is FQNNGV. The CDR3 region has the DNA TGTGCCAGCAGCTTTTCCGGGGGTGGAGGAGATACGCAGTATTTT. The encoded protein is CASSFSGGGGDTQYF.

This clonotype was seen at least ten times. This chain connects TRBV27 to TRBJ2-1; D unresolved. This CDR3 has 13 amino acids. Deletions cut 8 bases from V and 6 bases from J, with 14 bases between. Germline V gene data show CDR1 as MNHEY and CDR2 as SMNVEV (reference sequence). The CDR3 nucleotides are TGTGCCAGCCGGAGCTGGGAAGTCAATGAGCAGTTCTTC. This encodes CASRSWEVNEQFF.

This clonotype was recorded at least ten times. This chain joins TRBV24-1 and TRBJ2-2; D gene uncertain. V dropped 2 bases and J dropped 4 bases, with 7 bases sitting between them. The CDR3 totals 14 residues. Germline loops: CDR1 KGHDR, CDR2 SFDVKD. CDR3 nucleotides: TGTGCCACCAGTGATTCCCAAATCACCGGGGAGCTGTTTTTT. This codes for CATSDSQITGELFF.

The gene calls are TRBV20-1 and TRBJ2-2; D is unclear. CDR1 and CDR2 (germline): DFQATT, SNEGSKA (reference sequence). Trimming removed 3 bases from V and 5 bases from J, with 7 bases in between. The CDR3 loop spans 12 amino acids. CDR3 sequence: CSARWRTGELFF. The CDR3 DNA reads TGCAGTGCTAGGTGGCGGACCGGGGAGCTGTTTTTT.

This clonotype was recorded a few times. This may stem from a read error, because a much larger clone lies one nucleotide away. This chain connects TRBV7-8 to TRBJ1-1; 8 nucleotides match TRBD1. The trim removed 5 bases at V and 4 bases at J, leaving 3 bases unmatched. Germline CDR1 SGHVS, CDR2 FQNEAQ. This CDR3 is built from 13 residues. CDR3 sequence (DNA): TGTGCCAGCAGCCGTGACAGGGGCACTGAAGCTTTCTTT. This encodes CASSRDRGTEAFF.

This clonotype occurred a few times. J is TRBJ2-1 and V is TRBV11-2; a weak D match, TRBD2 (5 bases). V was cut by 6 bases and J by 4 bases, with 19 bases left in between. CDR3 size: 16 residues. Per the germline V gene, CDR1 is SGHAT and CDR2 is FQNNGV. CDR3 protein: CASRTTRVASYNEQFF. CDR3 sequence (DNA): TGTGCCAGCAGAACAACCCGAGTAGCGTCTTACAATGAGCAGTTCTTC.

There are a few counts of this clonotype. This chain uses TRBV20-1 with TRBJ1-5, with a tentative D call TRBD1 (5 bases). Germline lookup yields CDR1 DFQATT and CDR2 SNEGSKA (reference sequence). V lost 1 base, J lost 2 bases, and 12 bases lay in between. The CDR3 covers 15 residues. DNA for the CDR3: TGCAGTGCTAGAGTGGGGGGTATGGGCAATCAGCCCCAGCATTTT. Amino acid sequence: CSARVGGMGNQPQHF.

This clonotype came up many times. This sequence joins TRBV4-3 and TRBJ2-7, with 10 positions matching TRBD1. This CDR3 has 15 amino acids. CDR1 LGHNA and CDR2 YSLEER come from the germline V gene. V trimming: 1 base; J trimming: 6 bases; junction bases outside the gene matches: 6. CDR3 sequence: CASSQVGQGLFEQYF. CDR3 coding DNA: TGCGCCAGCAGCCAAGTGGGACAGGGGCTCTTCGAGCAGTACTTC.

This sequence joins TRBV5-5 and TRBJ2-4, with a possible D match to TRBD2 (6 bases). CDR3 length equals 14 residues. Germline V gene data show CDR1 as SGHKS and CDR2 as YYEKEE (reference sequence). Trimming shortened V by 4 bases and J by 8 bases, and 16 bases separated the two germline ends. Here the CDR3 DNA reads TGTGCCAGCAGCCTCGGTGGGTGGGGGGACATTCAGTACTTC. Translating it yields CASSLGGWGDIQYF.

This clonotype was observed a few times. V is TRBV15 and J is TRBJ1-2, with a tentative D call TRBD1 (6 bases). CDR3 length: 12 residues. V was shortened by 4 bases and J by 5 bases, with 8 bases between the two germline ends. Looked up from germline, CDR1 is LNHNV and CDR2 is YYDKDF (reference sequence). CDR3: CATSTQGYGYTF. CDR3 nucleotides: TGTGCCACCAGCACACAGGGATATGGCTACACCTTC.

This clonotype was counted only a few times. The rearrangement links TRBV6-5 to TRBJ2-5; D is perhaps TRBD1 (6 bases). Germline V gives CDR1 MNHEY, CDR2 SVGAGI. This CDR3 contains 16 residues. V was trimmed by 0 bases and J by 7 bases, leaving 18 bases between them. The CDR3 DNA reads TGTGCCAGCAGTTACTCGCGAGACAGGATGCTGGCGACCCAGTACTTC. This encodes CASSYSRDRMLATQYF.

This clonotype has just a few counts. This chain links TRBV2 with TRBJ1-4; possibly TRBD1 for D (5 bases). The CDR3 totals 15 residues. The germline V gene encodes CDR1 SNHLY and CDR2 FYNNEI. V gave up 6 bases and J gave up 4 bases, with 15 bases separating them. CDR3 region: CASRRTGLYNEKLFF. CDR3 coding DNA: TGTGCCAGCAGACGAACGGGACTCTATAATGAAAAACTGTTTTTT.